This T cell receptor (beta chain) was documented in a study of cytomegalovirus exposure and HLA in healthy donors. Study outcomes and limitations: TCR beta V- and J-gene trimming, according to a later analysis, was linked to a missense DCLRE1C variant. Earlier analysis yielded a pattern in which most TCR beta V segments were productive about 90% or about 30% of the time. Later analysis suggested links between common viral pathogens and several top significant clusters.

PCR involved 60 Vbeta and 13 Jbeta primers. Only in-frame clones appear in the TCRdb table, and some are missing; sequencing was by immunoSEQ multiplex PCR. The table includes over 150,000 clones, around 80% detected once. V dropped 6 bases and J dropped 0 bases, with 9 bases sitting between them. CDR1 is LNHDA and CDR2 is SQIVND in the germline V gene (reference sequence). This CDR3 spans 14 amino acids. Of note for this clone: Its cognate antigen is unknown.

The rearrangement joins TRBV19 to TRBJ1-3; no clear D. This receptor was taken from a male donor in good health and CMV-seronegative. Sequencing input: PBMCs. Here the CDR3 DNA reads TGTGCCAGTAGGGCCGGGAGCTCTGGAAACACCATATATTTT. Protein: CASRAGSSGNTIYF.